This is a list of T cell receptor beta chains from one sample in a study of CD8 T cells in Susac syndrome. One entry per CDR3 protein results from TCRdb running MiXCR on the immunoSEQ multiplex PCR reads. The sample yields over 95,000 distinct CDR3 sequences, around 90% seen once. Sequencing input: CD4+ T cells from PBMCs. The receptors derive from a human donor in good health. The CDR3 runs from the conserved cysteine through the conserved F or W. Each record gives: V gene, J gene, CDR3 protein.

v_gene: TRBV3-1; j_gene: TRBJ2-7; CDR3aa: CASSQDERGSSYEQYF
v_gene: TRBV7-2; j_gene: TRBJ2-5; CDR3aa: CASEDRAFGTQYF
v_gene: TRBV7-8; j_gene: TRBJ2-5; CDR3aa: CASSLQGADQETQYF
v_gene: TRBV5-1; j_gene: TRBJ2-2; CDR3aa: CASRPSDGNTGELFF
v_gene: TRBV27; j_gene: TRBJ1-4; CDR3aa: CASSLNGGQEKLFF
v_gene: TRBV29-1; j_gene: TRBJ1-2; CDR3aa: CSVVRGYTF
v_gene: TRBV7-7; j_gene: TRBJ1-5; CDR3aa: CASSRHRGDQPQHF
v_gene: TRBV19; j_gene: TRBJ1-1; CDR3aa: CATQLRTGNTEAFF
v_gene: TRBV29-1; j_gene: TRBJ2-2; CDR3aa: CSVRVGGTMNTGWLFF
v_gene: TRBV3-1; j_gene: TRBJ1-1; CDR3aa: CASSLFDRGGTEAFF
v_gene: TRBV7-6; j_gene: TRBJ2-7; CDR3aa: CASSPGANEQYF
v_gene: TRBV5-1; j_gene: TRBJ2-5; CDR3aa: CASRPTGRETQYF
v_gene: TRBV6-6; j_gene: TRBJ2-7; CDR3aa: CASSFTSQGRGYEQYF
v_gene: TRBV5-1; j_gene: TRBJ1-2; CDR3aa: CASSFGQGDYGYTF
v_gene: TRBV5-6; j_gene: TRBJ2-3; CDR3aa: CASTLDSKEVNF
v_gene: TRBV19; j_gene: TRBJ2-3; CDR3aa: CASSIASGNTDTQYF
v_gene: TRBV12-3/TRBV12-4; j_gene: TRBJ1-2; CDR3aa: CASSLDPGQGANGYTF
v_gene: TRBV12-3/TRBV12-4; j_gene: TRBJ1-2; CDR3aa: CASSLHANYGYTF
v_gene: TRBV7-8; j_gene: TRBJ2-3; CDR3aa: CASSLLWSPDTQYF
v_gene: TRBV7-2; j_gene: TRBJ2-3; CDR3aa: CASSQTSGAQYF
v_gene: TRBV7-9; j_gene: TRBJ1-2; CDR3aa: CASSFGQGKALYGGYTF
v_gene: TRBV14; j_gene: TRBJ1-2; CDR3aa: CASSQVLIGDVYGYTF
v_gene: TRBV19; j_gene: TRBJ1-2; CDR3aa: CATGGRGRNYGYTF
v_gene: TRBV5-4; j_gene: TRBJ1-2; CDR3aa: CASSFPPGSGYTF
v_gene: TRBV6-2/TRBV6-3; j_gene: TRBJ1-5; CDR3aa: CASSSGRTIKGQPQHF
v_gene: TRBV6-1; j_gene: TRBJ2-3; CDR3aa: CASSETATGHTDTQYF
v_gene: TRBV5-4; j_gene: TRBJ2-7; CDR3aa: CASSSRTSVSYEQYF
v_gene: TRBV7-3; j_gene: TRBJ2-1; CDR3aa: CASSSPGTANNEQFF
v_gene: TRBV5-1; j_gene: TRBJ2-3; CDR3aa: CASSSRADDTWGTDTQYF
v_gene: TRBV3-1; j_gene: TRBJ1-1; CDR3aa: CASSQGTGVNPAFF
v_gene: TRBV27; j_gene: TRBJ1-1; CDR3aa: CASSPGTGGVGTEAFF
v_gene: TRBV4-3; j_gene: TRBJ2-2; CDR3aa: CASSQRGLPTGELFF
v_gene: TRBV6-2/TRBV6-3; j_gene: TRBJ1-2; CDR3aa: CASSFPGYGYTF
v_gene: TRBV3-1; j_gene: TRBJ2-4; CDR3aa: CASSQEKNIQYF
v_gene: TRBV29-1; j_gene: TRBJ2-1; CDR3aa: CSVASGIYNEQFF
v_gene: TRBV7-6; j_gene: TRBJ1-1; CDR3aa: CASSLEQGINTEAFF
v_gene: TRBV7-9; j_gene: TRBJ2-1; CDR3aa: CASSLAAGGPEQFF